This T cell receptor (beta chain) was identified in a study of CD8+ T cells in alopecia areata. Study background: The percentage of affected scalp area served as the score of severity for treated patients. Broader study findings: Numerous expanded lesional clones remained in scalp and blood during tofacitinib.

Germline CDR1 is MGHRA and CDR2 is YSYEKL. The CDR3 spans 15 residues. Trimming left V 0 bases short and J 8 bases short, with 13 bases between. Extraction and reverse transcription of RNA yielded cDNA as the sequencing template. Libraries were prepared by immunoSEQ multiplex PCR; TCRdb keeps only in-frame clonotypes and omits some of them. The table shows about 210,000 clones, with 66% occurring only once. With respect to this clone: Its target is unknown.

Treatment indicated: oral pan-JAK inhibitor, 5-10 mg twice daily. This chain uses TRBV4-1 with TRBJ1-4; a weak D match, TRBD1 (5 bases). The source material was CD4+ T cells sorted from blood, sampled at approximately week 44, from a patient treated with tofacitinib. The clonotype was recovered from a human donor with alopecia areata. The CDR3 loop is CASSQDRGREEKLFF. CDR3 nucleotides: TGCGCCAGCAGCCAAGATCGAGGCAGGGAGGAAAAACTGTTTTTT.